Presented here are 3 T cell receptor beta chains from one specimen sequenced in a study of cytomegalovirus exposure and HLA in healthy donors. The PCR contained 60 Vbeta and 13 Jbeta primers. Some clones are missing from TCRdb's copy, which holds only in-frame ones; the method was immunoSEQ multiplex PCR. Among fewer than 350,000 clones listed, around nine tenths were seen once. The sequencing sample was made of PBMCs. The receptor source for this set is a woman aged 18-29 years in good health and CMV-seronegative.

The J gene is TRBJ2-5, the V gene TRBV11-2; 8 nucleotides line up with TRBD2. With V trimmed by 2 bases and J by 5 bases, 7 bases remained unmatched. The germline gives CDR1 SGHAT, CDR2 FQNNGV. The CDR3 sequence is 15 residues long. The CDR3 DNA is TGTGCCAGCAGCTTAATCGGGGGGGAGTTGGAGACCCAGTACTTC. It yields the protein CASSLIGGELETQYF.

CDR3 loop: CASSVASGSYEQYF. The CDR3, as DNA: TGTGCCAGCAGCGTAGCTAGCGGCTCATACGAGCAGTACTTC. The chain is built from TRBV9 and TRBJ2-7; TRBD2 aligns across 7 bases. Looked up from germline, CDR1 is SGDLS and CDR2 is YYNGEE. There are 14 residues in the CDR3. V shed 0 bases, J shed 4 bases, and the junction held 4 bases outside the gene matches.

This clone was observed a handful of times. The V call is TRBV19, the J call TRBJ1-1; weak D call: TRBD1 (5 bases). The CDR3 spans 14 residues. Trimming shortened V by 3 bases and J by 0 bases, and 8 bases separated the two germline ends. CDR1 LNHDA and CDR2 SQIVND come from the germline V gene (reference sequence). The CDR3 sequence: CASSMGGVNTEAFF. The CDR3 coding sequence is TGTGCCAGTAGTATGGGAGGGGTGAACACTGAAGCTTTCTTT.